Shown below are 18 T cell receptor beta chains from a single sample sequenced in a study of CD8+ T cells in alopecia areata. Treatment in this sample: oral pan-JAK inhibitor, 5-10 mg twice daily. Reverse transcription of extracted RNA yielded cDNA, which provided the sequencing template. The repertoire was sequenced with immunoSEQ multiplex PCR; TCRdb's copy has only in-frame clones and lacks some. The sample holds tens of thousands of clones, approximately 66% seen once. The material was CD8+ T cells sorted from blood, obtained at week 24, from a patient treated with tofacitinib. The receptors stem from a human donor with alopecia areata.

This clone was seen repeatedly, ten times or more. The chain combines TRBV7-7 with TRBJ2-1; 7 bases map to TRBD1. CDR1 and CDR2 (germline): SSHAT, FNYEAQ (reference sequence). V was pared by 5 bases and J by 4 bases, with 8 bases of the junction left unmatched. This CDR3 has 15 residues. The CDR3 here is CASSVTGVPYNEQFF. CDR3 coding DNA: TGTGCCAGCAGCGTCACAGGGGTCCCTTACAATGAGCAGTTCTTC.

J is TRBJ2-1 and V is TRBV6-4, with a tentative D call TRBD2 (7 bases). The CDR3 runs to 15 residues. The ends were cut back, 3 bases at V and 6 bases at J, with 15 bases in the middle. The germline V gene encodes CDR1 MRHNA and CDR2 SNTAGT. The chain's CDR3 is CASSEGLGGGNEQFF. The CDR3 DNA sequence: TGTGCCAGCAGTGAAGGACTAGGGGGAGGCAATGAGCAGTTCTTC.

By share, this clone counts as medium-sized. The CDR3 reads CASSPASFSETQYF. In DNA form, the CDR3 reads TGTGCCAGCTCACCTGCCAGCTTCTCAGAGACCCAGTACTTC. The chain has TRBV18 and TRBJ2-5, with no clear D. Per the germline V gene, CDR1 is KGHSH and CDR2 is LQKENI. The ends were cut back, 3 bases at V and 4 bases at J, with 12 bases in the middle. The CDR3 runs to 14 residues.

This clone showed up just a few times. V gene TRBV7-3 combines with J gene TRBJ2-1; no clear D gene. Germline CDR1 and CDR2: SGHTA and FQGTGA. V was pared by 1 base and J by 7 bases, with 8 bases between. This CDR3 has 13 amino acids. The CDR3 region has the DNA TGTGCCAGCAGCTTAATGGATGGGAATGAGCAGTTCTTC. Its protein product is CASSLMDGNEQFF.

This clone was recorded a few times. This chain links TRBV29-1 with TRBJ2-7, with a possible D match to TRBD1 (6 bases). With 0 bases removed from V and 6 bases from J, the gap between germline ends came to 12 bases. This CDR3 is 13 amino acids long. CDR1 is SQVTM and CDR2 is ANQGSEA in the germline V gene. The CDR3 DNA reads as TGCAGCGTTGAAGATAAACAGGGATCCGAGCAGTACTTC. Protein product: CSVEDKQGSEQYF.

The count of this clone is one. The rearrangement links TRBV7-9 to TRBJ2-3, with a weak D call TRBD2 (6 bases). Germline CDR1 and CDR2: SEHNR and FQNEAQ (reference sequence). V dropped 8 bases and J dropped 4 bases, with 16 bases sitting between them. The CDR3 is made up of 14 amino acids. The CDR3 DNA reads TGTGCCAGCCTCGAGGAGGGATTTGCAGATACGCAGTATTTT. Its translation is CASLEEGFADTQYF.

The gene calls are TRBV7-9 and TRBJ1-5; D gene ambiguous. The CDR3 has 15 residues. Germline assignment: CDR1 SEHNR and CDR2 FQNEAQ (reference sequence). V was cut by 4 bases and J by 7 bases, with 17 bases left in between. CDR3 region: CASSSPDVGLQPQHF. DNA for the CDR3: TGTGCCAGCAGCTCCCCCGATGTGGGTTTACAGCCCCAGCATTTT.

This chain uses TRBV7-9 with TRBJ2-7; unclear D gene. The CDR3 is made up of 12 amino acids. CDR1 SEHNR and CDR2 FQNEAQ come from the germline V gene (reference sequence). V was trimmed by 3 bases and J by 6 bases, leaving 9 bases between them. DNA of the CDR3: TGTGCCAGCAGCTTCAGGATTGGCGAGCAGTACTTC. It is translated as CASSFRIGEQYF.

This clone was detected only a few times. CDR3 DNA: TGCAGCGTTGCATACGGACAGGGGGCATACGAGCAGTACTTC. Its translation: CSVAYGQGAYEQYF. V is TRBV29-1 and J is TRBJ2-7; 11 bases are shared with TRBD1. Unmatched junction bases numbered 6, after V lost 4 bases and J lost 4 bases. The germline V gene has CDR1 SQVTM and CDR2 ANQGSEA. The CDR3 totals 14 residues.

V and J are TRBV9 and TRBJ2-3; D ambiguous. The V and J ends lost 0 bases and 4 bases respectively, with 6 bases between them. Germline assignment: CDR1 SGDLS and CDR2 YYNGEE. The CDR3 runs to 13 residues. The CDR3 bases are TGTGCCAGCAGCGTAGGAGAATCAGATACGCAGTATTTT. Translating it yields CASSVGESDTQYF.

This clone was seen once. The CDR3 DNA follows: TGTGCCAGCAGCCCGACTAGCGGGAGGGGAGATACGCAGTATTTT. This sequence encodes CASSPTSGRGDTQYF. This chain connects TRBV7-9 to TRBJ2-3; 14 nucleotides line up with TRBD2. CDR3 size: 15 residues. Looked up from germline, CDR1 is SEHNR and CDR2 is FQNEAQ (reference sequence). With 5 bases clipped from V and 5 bases from J, the junction kept 3 bases outside the gene matches.

This CDR3 reads CASSSWTSGISTDTQYF. The CDR3 nucleotides are TGTGCCAGCAGTTCATGGACTAGCGGGATTAGCACAGATACGCAGTATTTT. The J gene is TRBJ2-3, the V gene TRBV28, with 12 positions matching TRBD2. The CDR3 spans 17 residues. Trimming took 4 bases from V and 0 from J; bases not matched to a gene: 5. Germline CDR1 is MDHEN and CDR2 is SYDVKM. The entire variable domain, with the rest obtained from reference TRBV28 and TRBJ2-3, is as follows: DVKVTQSSRYLVKRTGEKVFLECVQDMDHENMFWYRQDPGLGLRLIYFSYDVKMKEKGDIPEGYSVSREKKERFSLILESASTNQTSMYLCASSSWTSGISTDTQYFGPGTRLTVL.

The V and J genes are TRBV4-3 and TRBJ1-3; 7 nucleotides agree with TRBD1. CDR3 length: 16 residues. Trimming removed 1 base from V and 1 base from J; junction bases left unmatched: 4. CDR1 is LGHNA, CDR2 YSLEER, per germline. The CDR3 reads CASSQGTGRSGNTIYF. The CDR3 bases are TGCGCCAGCAGCCAAGGGACAGGCAGATCTGGAAACACCATATATTTT.

V and J are TRBV15 and TRBJ2-5; TRBD1 aligns across 9 bases. With V trimmed by 4 bases and J by 4 bases, 13 bases remained unmatched. Germline V gives CDR1 LNHNV, CDR2 YYDKDF (reference sequence). This CDR3 is built from 17 residues. The DNA for the CDR3 is TGTGCCACCAGCACTATAATACTTACAGGGGGCGGAGAGACCCAGTACTTC. Protein product: CATSTIILTGGGETQYF.

The V gene is TRBV9, the J gene TRBJ2-7; possible D gene TRBD1, 5 bases. Trimming pared 1 base from V and 1 base from J, leaving 9 bases between. Germline V CDR1 and CDR2: SGDLS, YYNGEE. The CDR3 has 14 residues. CDR3 nucleotide sequence: TGTGCCAGCAGCGTAAGTCCAGGGTCCTACGAGCAGTACTTC. The encoded protein is CASSVSPGSYEQYF.

There are a few counts of this clone. V is TRBV28 and J is TRBJ2-1; D not certain. The germline V and J ends were trimmed by 3 bases and 0 bases, with 9 bases remaining between them. Germline CDR1 reads MDHEN; CDR2 reads SYDVKM. CDR3 length: 15 amino acids. This CDR3 is CASSFRQSSYNEQFF. The CDR3 nucleotides are TGTGCCAGCAGTTTTCGGCAGAGCTCCTACAATGAGCAGTTCTTC.

This rearrangement joins TRBV19 to TRBJ1-6; D uncertain. Germline lookup yields CDR1 LNHDA and CDR2 SQIVND (reference sequence). V was cut by 1 base and J by 14 bases, with 15 bases left in between. The CDR3 is made up of 14 amino acids. DNA of the CDR3: TGTGCCAGTAGTATAGTGGGCGGGAAGAACACCCTCCACTTT. As protein: CASSIVGGKNTLHF.

This chain joins TRBV23-1 and TRBJ2-7; no clear D gene. TRBV23-1 falls under the ORF class, with uncertain function. This CDR3 spans 16 amino acids. With 4 bases removed from V and 0 bases from J, the gap between germline ends came to 16 bases. The CDR3 region is CASSRAGIESSYEQYF. For the CDR3, the DNA is TGCGCCAGCAGTCGGGCAGGAATAGAGTCCTCCTACGAGCAGTACTTC.